A single sample gave rise to the 13 T cell receptor beta chains below, sequenced in a study of cytomegalovirus exposure and HLA in healthy donors. PCR employed 60 Vbeta and 13 Jbeta primers. Sequenced by immunoSEQ multiplex PCR; TCRdb stores in-frame clones only, minus some. Of some 200,000 clones in the sample, about 80% were seen once. The sample taken for sequencing was PBMCs. The receptors were gathered from a man between 18 and 35 years old in good health and CMV-seronegative.

The gene calls are TRBV2 and TRBJ2-7; 9 nucleotides agree with TRBD1. V lost 1 base, J lost 6 bases, and 4 bases stayed unmatched. The germline V gene has CDR1 SNHLY and CDR2 FYNNEI. The CDR3 runs to 14 residues. The CDR3 spells CASSEGGQGLEQYF. As DNA, the CDR3 is TGTGCCAGCAGTGAAGGGGGACAGGGTCTCGAGCAGTACTTC.

V is TRBV6-1 and J is TRBJ2-7, with a possible D match to TRBD2 (5 bases). The CDR3 is 14 residues long. The V gene's germline CDR1 is MNHNS and CDR2 SASEGT. V was pared by 5 bases and J by 0 bases, with 11 bases between. The CDR3 here is CASSLGGSSYEQYF. In DNA form, the CDR3 reads TGTGCCAGCAGTCTTGGTGGGAGCTCCTACGAGCAGTACTTC.

The rearrangement joins TRBV30 to TRBJ1-1, with TRBD1 matching over 7 bases. The CDR3 runs to 14 residues. With V trimmed by 4 bases and J by 4 bases, 9 bases remained unmatched. Germline CDR1 GTSNPN, CDR2 SVGIG (reference sequence). CDR3 region: CAWTLKGAVTEAFF. The CDR3 nucleotides are TGTGCCTGGACCCTGAAGGGGGCAGTCACTGAAGCTTTCTTT.

The chain carries TRBV4-1 and TRBJ2-5; perhaps TRBD2 as D (6 bases). The CDR3 has 15 amino acids. The germline CDR1 and CDR2 sequences are MGHRA and YSYEKL. V dropped 3 bases and J dropped 5 bases, with 16 bases sitting between them. As DNA, the CDR3 is TGCGCCAGCAGCCACCGACTAGGTGATATCGAGACCCAGTACTTC. Residues: CASSHRLGDIETQYF.

This chain links TRBV6-1 with TRBJ2-1, with no clear D. This CDR3 has 12 residues. V was cut by 3 bases and J by 10 bases, with 10 bases left in between. Per the germline V gene, CDR1 is MNHNS and CDR2 is SASEGT. This CDR3 is CASSDLRREQFF. The CDR3 nucleotides read TGTGCCAGCAGTGATCTCCGGCGGGAGCAGTTCTTC.

The V call is TRBV4-1, the J call TRBJ1-6, with a tentative D call TRBD1 (5 bases). This CDR3 is built from 15 residues. Germline V lookup: CDR1 MGHRA, CDR2 YSYEKL. V was pared by 1 base and J by 5 bases, with 9 bases between. The CDR3 sequence: CASSQVSGNNSPLHF. The CDR3 bases are TGCGCCAGCAGCCAAGTGTCAGGGAATAATTCACCCCTCCACTTT.

This chain joins TRBV28 and TRBJ2-3, with 7 bases identical to TRBD2. This CDR3 has 14 residues. From germline, CDR1 is MDHEN and CDR2 SYDVKM. The CDR3 nucleotides are TGTGGGGTTGGGAGGGCAGGCAGCACAGATACGCAGTATTTT. It codes for CGVGRAGSTDTQYF.

The chain uses TRBV4-2 and TRBJ1-4; D is unresolved. The assigned J gene may be wrong: the sequence end matches TRBJ2-2 better. The V gene's germline CDR1 is LGHNA and CDR2 YNFKEQ. The CDR3 has 13 amino acids. The CDR3 DNA reads as TGTGCCAGCAGCCAAGACGTGTCGGGGGAGCTGTTTTTT. Protein sequence: CASSQDVSGELFF.

This chain links TRBV5-4 with TRBJ1-6; D uncertain. This CDR3 is built from 12 residues. Germline V gene data show CDR1 as SGHNT and CDR2 as YYREEE (reference sequence). V gave up 0 bases and J gave up 10 bases, with 5 bases separating them. The CDR3 DNA reads as TGTGCCAGCAGCTTGGCGCGATCACCCCTCCACTTT. Its translation: CASSLARSPLHF.

The chain uses TRBV5-1 and TRBJ1-3; no clear D gene. Germline assignment: CDR1 SGHRS and CDR2 YFSETQ. This CDR3 spans 13 amino acids. V lost 10 bases, J lost 3 bases, and 14 bases lay in between. The CDR3 sequence is CAPQGQVGNTIYF. CDR3 DNA: TGCGCCCCACAAGGTCAGGTTGGAAACACCATATATTTT.

The V gene is TRBV7-2, the J gene TRBJ1-1; D may be TRBD1 (5 bases). The CDR3 loop spans 15 amino acids. Per germline, CDR1 SGHTA and CDR2 FQGNSA. Trimming removed 5 bases from V and 1 base from J, with 14 bases in between. CDR3 sequence: CASSPGGGRNTEAFF. As DNA, the CDR3 is TGTGCCAGCAGCCCGGGGGGGGGTAGGAACACTGAAGCTTTCTTT.

This clone appeared a single time. This chain joins TRBV5-1 and TRBJ2-3; 7 positions agree with TRBD1. V lost 0 bases and J lost 3; bases outside the gene matches: 7. CDR1 and CDR2 (germline): SGHRS, YFSETQ. CDR3 size: 16 residues. The CDR3 DNA follows: TGCGCCAGCAGCTTGGGTATACAGGGGCTAACAGATACGCAGTATTTT. Translating it yields CASSLGIQGLTDTQYF.

This clone was counted between two and nine times. The chain has TRBV5-1 and TRBJ2-7; D possibly corresponds to TRBD2 (6 bases). The CDR3 extends over 13 amino acids. CDR1 and CDR2 (germline): SGHRS, YFSETQ. Trimming cost V 2 bases and J 2 bases, with 8 bases left between them. The CDR3 loop is CASSFPGAYEQYF. CDR3 in DNA: TGCGCCAGCAGCTTCCCGGGGGCCTACGAGCAGTACTTC.